The following is a TCR beta chain sequence with its context. Its antigen remains unidentified. Carried by the TCR beta cDNA libraries were unique molecular identifiers. Once about 0.9 to 11 million T cells were used, a few hundred thousand cDNA molecules resulted. MiXCR, run by TCRdb on the PCR reads, gives a single entry per CDR3 protein. The data contain approximately 660,000 distinct CDR3 sequences, roughly three fifths of them singletons. This entry is derived from a study of post-analysis software for immune sequencing data. CDR3 length: 12 residues. CDR1 is DFQATT, CDR2 SNEGSKA, per germline (reference sequence). V gave up 3 bases and J gave up 8 bases, with 13 bases separating them. Findings of the study overall: People with multiple sclerosis had a significantly lower normalized Chao1 diversity than controls did. Compared with controls, patients had more of 4 or 5 TRBV segments, including TRBV5-6, TRBV5-1 and TRBV20-1.

The source of this sequence is a girl under 10 years old with multiple sclerosis. The sample comprised blood. This sequence joins TRBV20-1 and TRBJ1-2; D is possibly TRBD1 (6 bases). CDR3 residues: CSARDSAGGYTF. The CDR3 region has the DNA TGCAGTGCTAGGGACAGCGCCGGGGGCTACACCTTC.